Detailed here is one TCR beta chain. Its target is not known. This sample is part of a study of T cell clonotyping in hematopoietic cell transplantation. Overall study findings and caveats: Few recipient clonotypes overlapped donors; over 97% were de novo at given depth. Recipient TCR diversity dropped after transplant; expanded clonotypes rose from day 30 to 180. Higher Inverse Simpson Index values in graft donor and pretransplant recipient predicted broader posttransplant TCR diversity.

Time point in this sample: recipient sample about 28 days before transplant, after cytoreduction. Samples: about 28 days before transplant, then days 30, 100 and 180 after. Libraries were prepared by immunoSEQ multiplex PCR; TCRdb keeps only in-frame clonotypes and omits some of them. The repertoire holds roughly 5,700 clones, with around 80% as singletons. The CDR3 runs to 13 residues. The germline gives CDR1 MNHNY, CDR2 SVGAGI (reference sequence). Trimming took off 11 bases at V and 3 bases at J, with 13 bases between the two ends. This clonotype was obtained from a woman aged 45 to 65 with acute myeloid leukemia. Some clones in this sample may be carry-over from other donors' samples. The chain recombines TRBV6-6 with TRBJ2-2; D gene unclear. Sequencing was performed on peripheral blood mononuclear cells, taken before stem cell transplant. CDR3 nucleotide sequence: TGTGCCCACAGAACAGCCGACACCGGGGAGCTGTTTTTT. Translated: CAHRTADTGELFF.